This T cell receptor beta chain was identified in a study of T-cell reconstitution after alpha-beta-depleted transplantation in children. The CDR3 totals 14 residues. The germline CDR1 and CDR2 sequences are SGHTA and FQGNSA. Trimming took off 5 bases at V and 5 bases at J, with 13 bases between the two ends. A library of TCRbeta sequences, prepared with unique molecular identifiers, was generated. One entry per CDR3 protein results from TCRdb running MiXCR on the PCR reads. The sample consists of 240,000 or so distinct CDR3 sequences, approximately 8% of them appearing once. This clonotype occurred a few times.

V usage is TRBV7-2 and J usage is TRBJ1-5; a weak D match, TRBD1 (5 bases). Sequenced here: PBMCs, mostly from graft donor cells, sampled 180 days after TCRalphabeta/CD19-depleted stem cell transplant. The sequence derives from a male patient aged 10-17 years who had a stem cell transplant for acute lymphoblastic leukemia, so the T cells may come from the graft donor. CDR3 nucleotides: TGTGCCAGCAGCACCAGGGTGGGGGATCAGCCCCAGCATTTT. Its protein is CASSTRVGDQPQHF.